The clone carrying this TCR beta chain showed up just a few times. Other nucleotide sequences in the sample specify the same CDR3. The participants were between about 18 and 90 years old and came from 24 US areas. Assay: immunoSEQ multiplex PCR; the TCRdb copy retains only in-frame clones and omits some. The repertoire holds more than 250,000 clones, with around 88% as singletons. This specimen comes from a study of blood T cell repertoires in COVID-19. Trimming pared 2 bases from V and 4 bases from J, leaving 9 bases between. The CDR3 loop spans 13 amino acids. Germline V gene lookup returns CDR1 KGHSH and CDR2 LQKENI.

Sequencing input: PBMCs or T cells enriched from blood (not recorded which). The V call is TRBV18, the J call TRBJ2-7; a possible D gene is TRBD1 (5 bases). This TCR came from a woman between 35 and 50 years old who had recovered from COVID-19. The CDR3 here is CASSPDRDYEQYF. DNA for the CDR3: TGTGCCAGCTCACCAGACAGAGATTACGAGCAGTACTTC.